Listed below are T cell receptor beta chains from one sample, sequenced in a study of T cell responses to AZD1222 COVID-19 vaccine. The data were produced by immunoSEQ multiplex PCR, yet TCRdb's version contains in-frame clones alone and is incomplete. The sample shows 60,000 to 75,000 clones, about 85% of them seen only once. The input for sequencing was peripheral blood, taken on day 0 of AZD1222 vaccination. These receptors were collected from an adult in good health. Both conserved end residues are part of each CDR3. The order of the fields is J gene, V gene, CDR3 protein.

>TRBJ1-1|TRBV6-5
CASSYRTGTMNTEAFF
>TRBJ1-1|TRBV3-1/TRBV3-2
CASSHNTRTGFNTEAFF
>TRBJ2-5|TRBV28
CASRGSSGGRETQYF
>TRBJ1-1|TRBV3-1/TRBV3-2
CASSQRVAEAFF
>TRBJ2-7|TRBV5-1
CASSLRTDDYEQYF
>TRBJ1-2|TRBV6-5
CASSTPGQLIYGYTF
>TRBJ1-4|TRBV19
CASSTSGRTNEKLFF
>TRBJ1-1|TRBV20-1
CSARGIQKAFF
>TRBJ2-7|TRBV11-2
CASSLAMTSGLGEQYF
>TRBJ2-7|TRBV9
CARIGLASEQYF
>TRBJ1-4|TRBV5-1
CASSPGAPNEKLFF
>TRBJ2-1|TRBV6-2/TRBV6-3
CASSYRGDEQFF
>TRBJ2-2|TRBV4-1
CASSQKGGTLTGELFF